At least ten counts were recorded for the clone carrying this TCR beta chain. This specimen belongs to a study of identical twins. TCRdb ran MiXCR on the 5' RACE reads and lists one entry per CDR3 protein. Of about 240,000 distinct CDR3 sequences in the sample, over 9.5% were seen once. Germline CDR1 reads MGHRA; CDR2 reads YSYEKL. V shed 4 bases, J shed 9 bases, and the junction held 6 bases outside the gene matches. The CDR3 sequence is 15 residues long. The rearrangement joins TRBV4-1 to TRBJ2-1; 13 bases fit TRBD2. This TCR was sampled from a man aged 50-60 years in good health. Sequencing was done on a sample of memory T cells sorted from blood. The CDR3 nucleotides read TGCGCCAGCAGCCGGACTAGCGGGGGCGGGAGTGAGCAGTTCTTC. It yields the protein CASSRTSGGGSEQFF.